These 18 T cell receptor beta chains came from one sample sequenced in a study of blood T cell repertoires in COVID-19. The protocol was immunoSEQ multiplex PCR, while the TCRdb copy is restricted to in-frame clones and leaves out a portion. The sample has about 250,000 clones, roughly 85% seen once. Specimen: peripheral blood. Source of these receptors: a man in his fifties or sixties with COVID-19, enrolled during active disease.

The CDR3 loop reads CASSSLPSENTGELFF. DNA of the CDR3: TGCGCCAGCAGCTCGCTCCCTAGCGAGAACACCGGGGAGCTGTTTTTT. V gene TRBV5-1 combines with J gene TRBJ2-2, with D maybe TRBD2 (6 bases). Germline V lookup: CDR1 SGHRS, CDR2 YFSETQ. The V gene lost 3 bases and the J gene lost 1 base, with 13 bases spanning the gap. The CDR3 contains 16 residues.

V is TRBV27 and J is TRBJ1-6; D might be TRBD1 (5 bases). With 6 bases removed from V and 0 bases from J, the gap between germline ends came to 12 bases. Germline V gene data show CDR1 as MNHEY and CDR2 as SMNVEV (reference sequence). This CDR3 spans 16 amino acids. The CDR3 bases are TGTGCCAGCAGACGGACACCGAGCTCCTATAATTCACCCCTCCACTTT. This sequence encodes CASRRTPSSYNSPLHF.

The chain joins TRBV11-3 to TRBJ2-7; 9 nucleotides line up with TRBD1. V lost 5 bases, J lost 2 bases, and 7 bases stayed unmatched. Germline V gene sequence: CDR1 SGHNT, CDR2 YENEEA. This CDR3 spans 15 amino acids. This CDR3 reads CASSSSTGGTYEQYF. DNA of the CDR3: TGTGCCAGCAGCAGTTCGACAGGGGGGACCTACGAGCAGTACTTC.

The chain recombines TRBV9 with TRBJ2-4; the match to TRBD2 covers 10 bases. The CDR3 extends over 17 amino acids. V trimming: 0 bases; J trimming: 2 bases; junction bases outside the gene matches: 5. Germline V gene data show CDR1 as SGDLS and CDR2 as YYNGEE. In DNA, the CDR3 is TGTGCCAGCAGCGTAGATCAAGCGGGGGGGCCCAAAAACATTCAGTACTTC. Protein: CASSVDQAGGPKNIQYF.

V is TRBV5-4 and J is TRBJ2-1; D perhaps matches TRBD1 (6 bases). The V end lost 5 bases, the J end lost 4 bases, and 13 bases lay between the germline ends. This CDR3 has 14 amino acids. Germline assignment: CDR1 SGHNT and CDR2 YYREEE (reference sequence). In DNA form, the CDR3 reads TGTGCCAGCAGACAGGGAAGGGAGTACAATGAGCAGTTCTTC. Its protein is CASRQGREYNEQFF.

The J gene is TRBJ2-5, the V gene TRBV7-9; 8 bases align to TRBD2. Germline V gene data show CDR1 as SEHNR and CDR2 as FQNEAQ (reference sequence). V lost 4 bases and J lost 4; bases outside the gene matches: 11. This CDR3 region has 16 residues. The CDR3 region has the DNA TGTGCCAGCAGCTACGGCTCGGGGGGGCTATCAGAGACCCAGTACTTC. Translation: CASSYGSGGLSETQYF.

V gene TRBV6-5 combines with J gene TRBJ2-7; 10 bases fit TRBD2. Trimming removed 8 bases from V and 5 bases from J; junction bases left unmatched: 12. CDR1 MNHEY and CDR2 SVGAGI come from the germline V gene. This CDR3 has 15 residues. The CDR3 DNA is TGTGCCAGCGGAAAACTAGCGGGGTATTCCCACGAGCAGTACTTC. Amino acid sequence: CASGKLAGYSHEQYF.

This clone was detected only once. CDR3 in DNA: TGTGCCAGCAGAGACGGACAGGGAGAGGGGACCTACGAGCAGTACTTC. Its translation is CASRDGQGEGTYEQYF. V and J are TRBV7-4 and TRBJ2-7; TRBD1 matches at 8 bases. Germline CDR1 SGHVT, CDR2 SQSDAQ. CDR3 length: 16 amino acids. V gave up 6 bases and J gave up 2 bases; unmatched junction bases: 12.

The J gene is TRBJ2-1, the V gene TRBV7-2, with 9 bases aligning to TRBD2. V lost 2 bases to trimming and J lost 3 bases; unmatched junction nucleotides: 5. Germline V gene lookup returns CDR1 SGHTA and CDR2 FQGNSA. This CDR3 is 16 amino acids long. The DNA of the CDR3 is TGTGCCAGCAGCTTACAAGCGGGGGGTGTCTACAATGAGCAGTTCTTC. Encoded protein: CASSLQAGGVYNEQFF.

The V call is TRBV9, the J call TRBJ1-5; D not resolved. The V end was cut by 0 bases, the J end by 2 bases, with 12 bases between. The germline CDR1 and CDR2 sequences are SGDLS and YYNGEE. The CDR3 loop spans 16 amino acids. The CDR3 DNA follows: TGTGCCAGCAGCGTAGATAAGATCGGAGGCAATCAGCCCCAGCATTTT. Translating it yields CASSVDKIGGNQPQHF.

This clone has a handful of counts. This chain joins TRBV19 and TRBJ2-2; TRBD1 might be the D (6 bases). V was cut by 3 bases and J by 4 bases, with 12 bases left in between. The length of the CDR3 is 15 residues. CDR1 is LNHDA, CDR2 SQIVND, per germline (reference sequence). DNA of the CDR3: TGTGCCAGTAGTATTGGGGGCCGGAGCACCGGGGAGCTGTTTTTT. This encodes CASSIGGRSTGELFF. Supplemented by reference TRBV19 and TRBJ2-2, the full variable domain reads DGGITQSPKYLFRKEGQNVTLSCEQNLNHDAMYWYRQDPGQGLRLIYYSQIVNDFQKGDIAEGYSVSREKKESFPLTVTSAQKNPTAFYLCASSIGGRSTGELFFGEGSRLTVL.

The chain combines TRBV6-5 with TRBJ1-1; D is possibly TRBD1 (5 bases). The CDR3 consists of 13 residues. The V and J ends lost 4 bases and 5 bases respectively, with 11 bases between them. Germline CDR1 is MNHEY and CDR2 is SVGAGI. CDR3 DNA: TGTGCCAGCAGTTCAGTCAGGGAAACTGAAGCTTTCTTT. This translates into CASSSVRETEAFF.

This clone was counted between two and nine times. The V call is TRBV24-1, the J call TRBJ1-2; D not certain. The length of the CDR3 is 12 residues. Germline CDR1 is KGHDR and CDR2 is SFDVKD. V lost 3 bases, J lost 5 bases, and 6 bases lay in between. The DNA for the CDR3 is TGTGCCACCAGTGATACCCTATATGGCTACACCTTC. Translating it yields CATSDTLYGYTF.

The V call is TRBV5-1, the J call TRBJ2-7, with a tentative D call TRBD1 (7 bases). Germline V gene lookup returns CDR1 SGHRS and CDR2 YFSETQ. V gave up 0 bases and J gave up 3 bases, with 10 bases separating them. The CDR3 contains 14 residues. The chain's CDR3 is CASSLDQGGYEQYF. DNA of the CDR3: TGCGCCAGCAGCTTGGACCAGGGGGGCTACGAGCAGTACTTC.

This clone came up a few times. This chain links TRBV7-9 with TRBJ1-5; tentatively, D is TRBD1 (5 bases). Per germline, CDR1 SEHNR and CDR2 FQNEAQ (reference sequence). Between the trimmed V and J ends, which lost 3 bases and 6 bases, there was a span of 9 bases. This CDR3 spans 13 amino acids. This CDR3 reads CASSLGGGQPQHF. As DNA, the CDR3 is TGTGCCAGCAGCTTGGGGGGAGGTCAGCCCCAGCATTTT.

The V gene is TRBV6-5, the J gene TRBJ2-7; TRBD1 agrees at 10 bases. The junction had 8 bases not matched to a gene; V was cut back by 6 bases and J by 3 bases. CDR1 is MNHEY and CDR2 is SVGAGI in the germline V gene. The CDR3 extends over 15 amino acids. CDR3 residues: CASSTRDRGHYEQYF. CDR3 nucleotides: TGTGCCAGCAGCACCCGGGACAGGGGACACTACGAGCAGTACTTC.

The chain couples TRBV18 to TRBJ1-1, with 8 positions matching TRBD1. The CDR3 runs to 17 residues. With 3 bases clipped from V and 3 bases from J, the junction kept 12 bases outside the gene matches. The germline V gene has CDR1 KGHSH and CDR2 LQKENI. CDR3 coding DNA: TGTGCCAGCTCACCTACGCCACAGGGGGTAGCGTACACTGAAGCTTTCTTT. It is translated as CASSPTPQGVAYTEAFF.

The chain links TRBV6-6 to TRBJ2-3; 8 positions agree with TRBD1. Germline assignment: CDR1 MNHNY and CDR2 SVGAGI (reference sequence). With 6 bases clipped from V and 3 bases from J, the junction kept 8 bases outside the gene matches. CDR3 length: 15 amino acids. The CDR3 region is CASRSGQASTDTQYF. CDR3 DNA: TGTGCCAGCAGGTCGGGACAGGCTTCAACAGATACGCAGTATTTT.